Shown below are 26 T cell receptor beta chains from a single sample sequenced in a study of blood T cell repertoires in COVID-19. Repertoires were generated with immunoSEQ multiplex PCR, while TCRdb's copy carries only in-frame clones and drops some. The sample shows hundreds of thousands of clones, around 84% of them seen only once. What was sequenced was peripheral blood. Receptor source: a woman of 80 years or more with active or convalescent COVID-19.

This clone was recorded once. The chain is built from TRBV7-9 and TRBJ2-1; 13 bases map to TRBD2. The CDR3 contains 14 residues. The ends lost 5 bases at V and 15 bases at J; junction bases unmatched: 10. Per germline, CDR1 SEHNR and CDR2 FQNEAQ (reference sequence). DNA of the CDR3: TGTGCCAGCAGCAAGGGACTAGCGGGGCCGACCCCGTTCTTC. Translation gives CASSKGLAGPTPFF. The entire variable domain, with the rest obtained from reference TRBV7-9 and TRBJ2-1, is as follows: DTGVSQNPRHKITKRGQNVTFRCDPISEHNRLYWYRQTLGQGPEFLTYFQNEAQLEKSRLLSDRFSAERPKGSFSTLEIQRTEQGDSAMYLCASSKGLAGPTPFFGPGTRLTVL.

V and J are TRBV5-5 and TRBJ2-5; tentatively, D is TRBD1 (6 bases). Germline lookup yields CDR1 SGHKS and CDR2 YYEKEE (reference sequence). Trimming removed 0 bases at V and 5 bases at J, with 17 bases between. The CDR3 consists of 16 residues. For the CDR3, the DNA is TGTGCCAGCAGCTTGGGTGTAGGGGGTTTTCTGGAGACCCAGTACTTC. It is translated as CASSLGVGGFLETQYF. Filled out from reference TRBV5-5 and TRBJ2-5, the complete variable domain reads DAGVTQSPTHLIKTRGQQVTLRCSPISGHKSVSWYQQVLGQGPQFIFQYYEKEERGRGNFPDRFSARQFPNYSSELNVNALLLGDSALYLCASSLGVGGFLETQYFGPGTRLLVL.

The CDR3 DNA follows: TGTGCCAGCAGCCCACGGGCCGCGGGAGTTCAAACAGATACGCAGTATTTT. This gives the protein CASSPRAAGVQTDTQYF. The chain employs TRBV7-2 and TRBJ2-3; 7 bases align to TRBD2. The CDR3 runs 17 residues. V shed 5 bases and J 3 bases; nucleotides not matched to a gene: 14. Germline assignment: CDR1 SGHTA and CDR2 FQGNSA.

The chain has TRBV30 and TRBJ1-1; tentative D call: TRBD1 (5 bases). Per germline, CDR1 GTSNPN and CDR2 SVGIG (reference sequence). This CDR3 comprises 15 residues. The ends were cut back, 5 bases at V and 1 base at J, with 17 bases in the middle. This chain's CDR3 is CAWGGAVIWNTEAFF. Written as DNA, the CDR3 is TGTGCCTGGGGTGGGGCTGTTATATGGAACACTGAAGCTTTCTTT. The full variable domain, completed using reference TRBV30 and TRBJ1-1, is SQTIHQWPATLVQPVGSPLSLECTVEGTSNPNLYWYRQAAGRGLQLLFYSVGIGQISSEVPQNLSASRPQDRQFILSSKKLLLSDSGFYLCAWGGAVIWNTEAFFGQGTRLTVV.

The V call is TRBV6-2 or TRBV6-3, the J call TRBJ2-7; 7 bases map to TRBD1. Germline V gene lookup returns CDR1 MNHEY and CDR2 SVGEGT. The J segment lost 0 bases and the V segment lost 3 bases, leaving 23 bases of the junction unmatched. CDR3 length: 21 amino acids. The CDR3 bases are TGTGCCAGCAGTTATAATCGGGACAGCCAACCCATAAAGCTATTCTCCTACGAGCAGTACTTC. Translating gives CASSYNRDSQPIKLFSYEQYF.

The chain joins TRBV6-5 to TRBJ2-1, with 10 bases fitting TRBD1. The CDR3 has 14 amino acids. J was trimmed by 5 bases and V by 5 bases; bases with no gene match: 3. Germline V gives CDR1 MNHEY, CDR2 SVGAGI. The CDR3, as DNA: TGTGCCAGCAGTAGACAGGGGGCTCACAATGAGCAGTTCTTC. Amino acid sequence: CASSRQGAHNEQFF.

The CDR3 sequence: CASSSGLRDNEQFF. The CDR3 nucleotides read TGTGCCAGCAGCTCGGGACTACGGGACAATGAGCAGTTCTTC. The chain couples TRBV5-6 to TRBJ2-1; 7 bases fit TRBD2. The CDR3 is 14 residues long. The germline gives CDR1 SGHDT, CDR2 YYEEEE. Germline trimming cut 3 bases from V and 5 bases from J; bases unmatched to any gene: 5.

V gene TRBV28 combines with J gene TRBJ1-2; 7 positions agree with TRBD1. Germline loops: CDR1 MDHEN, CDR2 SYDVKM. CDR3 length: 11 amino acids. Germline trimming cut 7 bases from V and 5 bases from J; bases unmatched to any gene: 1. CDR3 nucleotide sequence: TGTGCCAGCACGGACAGGTATGGCTACACCTTC. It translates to CASTDRYGYTF.

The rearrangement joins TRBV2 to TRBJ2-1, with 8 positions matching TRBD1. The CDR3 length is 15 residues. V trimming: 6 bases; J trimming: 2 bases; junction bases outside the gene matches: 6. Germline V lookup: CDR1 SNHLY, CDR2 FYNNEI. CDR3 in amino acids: CASRGWDRPYNEQFF. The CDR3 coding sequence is TGTGCCAGCAGAGGGTGGGACAGGCCCTACAATGAGCAGTTCTTC.

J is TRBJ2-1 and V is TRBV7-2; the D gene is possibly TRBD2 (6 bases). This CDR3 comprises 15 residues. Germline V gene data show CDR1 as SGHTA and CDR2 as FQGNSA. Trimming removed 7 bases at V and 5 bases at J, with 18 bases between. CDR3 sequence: CASTPETRRDNEQFF. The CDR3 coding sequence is TGTGCCAGCACACCGGAGACACGGAGGGACAATGAGCAGTTCTTC. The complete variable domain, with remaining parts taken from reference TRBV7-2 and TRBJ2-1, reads GAGVSQSPSNKVTEKGKDVELRCDPISGHTALYWYRQSLGQGLEFLIYFQGNSAPDKSGLPSDRFSAERTGGSVSTLTIQRTQQEDSAVYLCASTPETRRDNEQFFGPGTRLTVL.

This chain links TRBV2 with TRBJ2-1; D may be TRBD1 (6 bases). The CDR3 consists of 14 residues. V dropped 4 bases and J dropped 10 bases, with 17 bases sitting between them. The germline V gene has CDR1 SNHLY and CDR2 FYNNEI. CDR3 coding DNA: TGTGCCAGCAGTGCTTTTCAGGGGCCGGGGGAGCAGTTCTTC. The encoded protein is CASSAFQGPGEQFF.

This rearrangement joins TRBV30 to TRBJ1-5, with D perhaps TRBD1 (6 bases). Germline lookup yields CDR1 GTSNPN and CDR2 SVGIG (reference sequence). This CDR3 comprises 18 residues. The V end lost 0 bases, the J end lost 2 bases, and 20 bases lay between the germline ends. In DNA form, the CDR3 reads TGTGCCTGGAGTGTACCAGGGGTGGGAAATAGGGGCAATCAGCCCCAGCATTTT. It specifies CAWSVPGVGNRGNQPQHF.

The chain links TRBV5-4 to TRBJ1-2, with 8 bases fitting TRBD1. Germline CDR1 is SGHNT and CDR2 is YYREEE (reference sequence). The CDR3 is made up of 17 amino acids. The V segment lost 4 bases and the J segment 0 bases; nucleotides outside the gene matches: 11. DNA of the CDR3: TGTGCCAGCAGCCCGGGTGGACAGGGACATTCTAACTATGGCTACACCTTC. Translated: CASSPGGQGHSNYGYTF.

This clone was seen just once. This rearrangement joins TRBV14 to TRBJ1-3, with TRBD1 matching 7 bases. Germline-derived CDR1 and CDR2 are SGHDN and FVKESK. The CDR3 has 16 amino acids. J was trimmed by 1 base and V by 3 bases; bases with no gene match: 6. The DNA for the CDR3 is TGTGCCAGCAGCCACGCACCGACAGGGTCTGGAAACACCATATATTTT. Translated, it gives CASSHAPTGSGNTIYF.

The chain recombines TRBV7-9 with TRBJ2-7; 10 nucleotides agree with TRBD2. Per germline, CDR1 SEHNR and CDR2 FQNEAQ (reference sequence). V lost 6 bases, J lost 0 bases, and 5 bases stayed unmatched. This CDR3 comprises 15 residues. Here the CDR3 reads CASRPSGGSSYEQYF. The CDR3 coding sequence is TGTGCCAGCAGACCTAGCGGGGGAAGCTCCTACGAGCAGTACTTC.

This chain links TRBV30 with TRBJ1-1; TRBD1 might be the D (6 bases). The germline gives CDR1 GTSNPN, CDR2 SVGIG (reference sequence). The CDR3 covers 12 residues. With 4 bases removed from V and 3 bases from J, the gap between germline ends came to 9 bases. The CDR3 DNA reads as TGTGCCTGGAAACACAGGGACACTGAAGCTTTCTTT. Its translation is CAWKHRDTEAFF.

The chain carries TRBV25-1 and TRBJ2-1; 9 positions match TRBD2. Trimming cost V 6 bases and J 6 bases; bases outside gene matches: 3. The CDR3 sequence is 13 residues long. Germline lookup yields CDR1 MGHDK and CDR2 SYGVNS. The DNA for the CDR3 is TGTGCCAGCAGAAGGACTAGCGTCAATGAGCAGTTCTTC. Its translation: CASRRTSVNEQFF.

As DNA, the CDR3 is TGTGCCACCCGCGAAGAGATGGGCCGTGCGGGAGATTACGAGCAGTACTTC. This gives the protein CATREEMGRAGDYEQYF. This chain links TRBV21-1 with TRBJ2-7; the listed D gene, TRBD2, was not tested against the DNA. TRBV21-1 is deemed a pseudogene. CDR3 length: 17 amino acids.

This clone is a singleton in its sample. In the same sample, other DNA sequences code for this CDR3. The chain's CDR3 is CASSERGGDYGYTF. CDR3 in DNA: TGTGCCAGCAGTGAACGGGGGGGAGACTATGGCTACACCTTC. The chain employs TRBV6-1 and TRBJ1-2, with TRBD1 as a possible D gene (5 bases). The V gene's germline CDR1 is MNHNS and CDR2 SASEGT. The CDR3 is 14 residues long. Trimming shortened V by 2 bases and J by 3 bases, and 10 bases separated the two germline ends.

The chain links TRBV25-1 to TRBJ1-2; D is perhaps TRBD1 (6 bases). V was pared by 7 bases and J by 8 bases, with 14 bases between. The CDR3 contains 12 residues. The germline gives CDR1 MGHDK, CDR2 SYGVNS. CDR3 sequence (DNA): TGTGCCAGCATAGGGGGGGCAGGCGGCTACACCTTC. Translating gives CASIGGAGGYTF.

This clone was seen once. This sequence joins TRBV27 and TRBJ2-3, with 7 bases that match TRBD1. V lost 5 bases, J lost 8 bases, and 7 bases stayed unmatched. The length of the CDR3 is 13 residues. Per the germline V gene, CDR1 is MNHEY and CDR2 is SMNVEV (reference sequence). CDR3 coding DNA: TGTGCCAGCAGTGGTGTACAGGGGCTTACGCAGTATTTT. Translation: CASSGVQGLTQYF.

The CDR3 loop reads CASSEGANTGELFF. The CDR3, as DNA: TGTGCCAGCTCGGAGGGCGCGAACACCGGGGAGCTGTTTTTT. The chain carries TRBV7-3 and TRBJ2-2; D possibly corresponds to TRBD2 (6 bases). This CDR3 contains 14 residues. Germline CDR1 and CDR2: SGHTA and FQGTGA. V was cut by 8 bases and J by 0 bases, with 10 bases left in between. The whole variable domain, filled in from reference TRBV7-3 and TRBJ2-2, reads GAGVSQTPSNKVTEKGKYVELRCDPISGHTALYWYRQSLGQGPEFLIYFQGTGAADDSGLPNDRFFAVRPEGSVSTLKIQRTERGDSAVYLCASSEGANTGELFFGEGSRLTVL.

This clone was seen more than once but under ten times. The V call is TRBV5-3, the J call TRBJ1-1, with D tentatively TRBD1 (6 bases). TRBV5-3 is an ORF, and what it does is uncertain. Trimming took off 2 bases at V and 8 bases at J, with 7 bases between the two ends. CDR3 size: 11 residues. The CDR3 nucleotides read TGTGCCAGAAGCTTCACAGGGGAAGCTTTCTTT. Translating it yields CARSFTGEAFF.

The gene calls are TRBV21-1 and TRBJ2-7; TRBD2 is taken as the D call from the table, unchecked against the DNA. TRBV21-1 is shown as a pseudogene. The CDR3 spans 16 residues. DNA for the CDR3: TGTGCCAGCACCAGGAGGAGCGGGGTCGGTGGTAACGAGCAGTACTTC. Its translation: CASTRRSGVGGNEQYF.

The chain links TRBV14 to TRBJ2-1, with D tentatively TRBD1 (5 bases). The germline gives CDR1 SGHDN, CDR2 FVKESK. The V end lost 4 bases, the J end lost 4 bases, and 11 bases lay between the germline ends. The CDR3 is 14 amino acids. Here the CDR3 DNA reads TGTGCCAGCAGCCGCGGACACCAGTACAATGAGCAGTTCTTC. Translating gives CASSRGHQYNEQFF.

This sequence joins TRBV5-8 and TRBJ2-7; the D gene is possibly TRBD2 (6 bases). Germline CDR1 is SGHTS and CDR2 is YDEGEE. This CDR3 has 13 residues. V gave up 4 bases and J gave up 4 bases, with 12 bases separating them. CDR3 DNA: TGTGCCAGCAGCAAAAAGGCGGGGTACGAGCAGTACTTC. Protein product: CASSKKAGYEQYF.